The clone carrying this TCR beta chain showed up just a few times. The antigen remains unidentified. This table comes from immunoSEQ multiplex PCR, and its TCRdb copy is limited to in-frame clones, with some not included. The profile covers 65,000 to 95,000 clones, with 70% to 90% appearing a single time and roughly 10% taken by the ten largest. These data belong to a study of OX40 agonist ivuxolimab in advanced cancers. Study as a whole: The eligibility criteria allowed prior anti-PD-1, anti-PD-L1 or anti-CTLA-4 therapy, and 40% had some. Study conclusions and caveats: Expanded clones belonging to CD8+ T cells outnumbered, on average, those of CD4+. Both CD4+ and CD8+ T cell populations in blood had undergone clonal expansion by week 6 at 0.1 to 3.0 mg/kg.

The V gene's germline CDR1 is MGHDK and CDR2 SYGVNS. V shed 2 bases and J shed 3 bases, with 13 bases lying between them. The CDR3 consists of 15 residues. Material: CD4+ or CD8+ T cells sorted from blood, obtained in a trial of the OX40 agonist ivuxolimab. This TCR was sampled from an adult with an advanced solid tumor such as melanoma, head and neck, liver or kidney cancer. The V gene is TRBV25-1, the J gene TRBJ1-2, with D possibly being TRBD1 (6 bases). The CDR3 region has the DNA TGTGCCAGCAGTGAAATCGGGGGCAGGGACTATGGCTACACCTTC. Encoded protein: CASSEIGGRDYGYTF.